These T cell receptor beta chains were read from a single sample in a study of shared clonotypes between healthy human individuals. The protocol was immunoSEQ multiplex PCR, while the TCRdb copy is restricted to in-frame clones and leaves out a portion. The data show about 1.1 million clones, approximately 80% seen once. The sequencing sample was made of memory CD4+ T cells from PBMCs. These TCRs come from a man aged 18 to 29 in good health. Some clones in this sample may be carry-over from other donors' samples. CDR3s include the opening cysteine and the closing phenylalanine or tryptophan. The D gene is left open where the match is weak. Size is omitted from some rows. Given values are once, few, many or a class for expanded clones.

NA TRBJ2-1 TRBV6-5 NA CASSYELAGNEQFF TGTGCCAGCAGTTACGAGCTAGCCGGCAATGAGCAGTTCTTC
NA TRBJ2-5 TRBV5-4 NA CASSLTGSETQYF TGTGCCAGCAGCTTGACAGGGTCCGAGACCCAGTACTTC
TRBD1 TRBJ1-2 TRBV12-5 NA CASGLNPPFGQDPDGYTF TGTGCTAGTGGTTTGAACCCGCCCTTCGGACAGGACCCGGATGGCTACACCTTC
TRBD1 TRBJ1-1 TRBV29-1 NA CSVQGAGMAEAFF TGCAGCGTCCAGGGGGCTGGAATGGCTGAAGCTTTCTTT
TRBD1 TRBJ1-2 TRBV10-3 NA CAISEGRGTGYTF TGTGCCATCAGTGAGGGCAGGGGGACTGGCTACACCTTC
NA TRBJ2-7 TRBV11-2 NA CASSTAPRDFNYEQYF TGTGCCAGCAGCACAGCACCCAGGGACTTCAACTACGAGCAGTACTTC
NA TRBJ2-2 TRBV5-1 NA CASSLRNKGGELFF TGCGCCAGCAGCCTCAGAAACAAAGGCGGGGAGCTGTTTTTT
NA TRBJ2-3 TRBV5-6 NA CASSLAVGATDTQYF TGTGCCAGCAGCTTGGCCGTGGGAGCGACAGATACGCAGTATTTT
NA TRBJ2-2 TRBV28 NA CASSLSALMNTGELFF TGTGCCAGCAGTTTATCCGCCTTAATGAACACCGGGGAGCTGTTTTTT
TRBD2 TRBJ2-7 TRBV11-2 NA CASRRLAGGGYEQYF TGTGCCAGCAGAAGACTAGCGGGAGGGGGTTACGAGCAGTACTTC
NA TRBJ1-5 TRBV5-6 NA CASSLGPLNQPQHF TGTGCCAGCAGCCTAGGACCCCTCAATCAGCCCCAGCATTTT
TRBD1 TRBJ1-4 TRBV4-3 few CASSQGQNNEKLFF TGCGCCAGCAGCCAGGGACAGAATAATGAAAAACTGTTTTTT
NA TRBJ2-3 TRBV7-9 NA CASSFGTISTDTQYF TGTGCCAGCAGCTTTGGGACAATTAGCACAGATACGCAGTATTTT
TRBD2 TRBJ2-2 TRBV28 NA CASSSSGRAGTGELFF TGTGCCAGCAGTTCTAGCGGGAGGGCCGGGACCGGGGAGCTGTTTTTT
NA TRBJ1-1 TRBV12-5 few CASEGETQAFF TGTGCTAGTGAGGGGGAGACCCAAGCTTTCTTT
TRBD2 TRBJ2-5 TRBV7-3 few CASSPISGRQETQYF TGTGCCAGCAGCCCTATTAGCGGGAGGCAAGAGACCCAGTACTTC
NA TRBJ1-2 TRBV28 NA CASSFWGASNYGYTF TGTGCCAGCAGTTTTTGGGGGGCGTCTAACTATGGCTACACCTTC
TRBD2 TRBJ2-5 TRBV28 NA CASSQGSGRGTERKITQYF TGTGCCAGCAGTCAAGGCAGTGGGAGGGGTACAGAGAGGAAAATCACCCAGTACTTC
TRBD2 TRBJ2-1 TRBV5-1 NA CASSWRLAGAYNEQFF TGCGCCAGCAGCTGGCGACTAGCGGGGGCGTACAATGAGCAGTTCTTC
NA TRBJ1-3 TRBV5-4 NA CASSLAGISGNTIYF TGTGCCAGCAGCTTGGCAGGGATCTCTGGAAACACCATATATTTT
NA TRBJ2-7 TRBV5-1 NA CASSFTISYEQYF TGCGCCAGCAGCTTTACCATCTCCTACGAGCAGTACTTC
NA TRBJ1-1 TRBV29-1 NA CSVVFPEAFF TGCAGCGTTGTTTTTCCTGAAGCTTTCTTT
TRBD2 TRBJ2-3 TRBV7-2 NA CASSQRVGGVTDTQYF TGTGCCAGCAGCCAGCGGGTGGGAGGGGTCACAGATACGCAGTATTTT
TRBD2 TRBJ2-1 TRBV27 NA CASSYAGGNEQFF TGTGCCAGCAGTTACGCGGGGGGCAATGAGCAGTTCTTC
NA TRBJ1-2 TRBV28 NA CASRDRGSMGYTF TGTGCCAGCAGGGATCGGGGGTCTATGGGCTACACCTTC
NA TRBJ1-1 TRBV7-9 few CASSLFLNTEAFF TGTGCCAGCAGCTTATTCTTGAACACTGAAGCTTTCTTT
NA TRBJ1-2 TRBV28 once CASSLVIRVYGYTF TGTGCCAGCAGTTTAGTGATCAGGGTCTATGGCTACACCTTC
NA TRBJ2-2 TRBV25-1 NA CASSEPGSAGELFF TGTGCCAGCAGTGAACCAGGGTCGGCCGGGGAGCTGTTTTTT
NA TRBJ2-3 TRBV7-2 NA CASSFSPSGETDTQYF TGTGCCAGCAGCTTTAGTCCCAGTGGGGAGACAGATACGCAGTATTTT
TRBD1 TRBJ1-5 TRBV25-1 few CASSRQGFQPQHF TGTGCCAGCAGTAGACAGGGGTTTCAGCCCCAGCATTTT
NA TRBJ2-5 TRBV29-1 NA CSGGPQETQYF TGCAGCGGGGGCCCACAAGAGACCCAGTACTTC
NA TRBJ2-2 TRBV7-6 NA CASSLYPGTGELFF TGTGCCAGCAGCTTATATCCGGGGACCGGGGAGCTGTTTTTT
TRBD2 TRBJ2-3 TRBV2 NA CASSLAGGLTDTQYF TGTGCCAGCAGCCTAGCGGGAGGACTCACAGATACGCAGTATTTT
TRBD2 TRBJ2-7 TRBV19 NA CASSISGRGAYEQYF TGTGCCAGTAGTATAAGTGGGAGGGGTGCCTACGAGCAGTACTTC
TRBD1 TRBJ1-2 TRBV28 NA CASRTGGAGKGYTF TGTGCCAGCAGGACAGGGGGCGCGGGGAAAGGCTACACCTTC
NA TRBJ2-7 TRBV4-3 once CASSQEPETEQYF TGCGCCAGCAGCCAAGAACCAGAAACCGAGCAGTACTTC
NA TRBJ1-5 TRBV6-5 NA CASSYRSFQPQHF TGTGCCAGCAGTTACCGGTCGTTTCAGCCCCAGCATTTT
TRBD1 TRBJ2-7 TRBV2 NA CASSRDRASYEQYF TGTGCCAGCAGTAGAGACAGGGCCTCCTACGAGCAGTACTTC
TRBD1 TRBJ1-2 TRBV30 NA CAWSVGGSDYYGYTF TGTGCCTGGAGTGTAGGGGGCTCCGATTACTATGGCTACACCTTC
NA TRBJ1-2 TRBV5-1 NA CASSPEHQGYTF TGCGCCAGCAGCCCGGAGCATCAGGGCTACACCTTC
NA TRBJ2-2 TRBV29-1 few CSVEEQPRGLFF TGCAGCGTTGAAGAGCAACCTAGAGGGCTGTTTTTT
NA TRBJ2-5 TRBV29-1 NA CSVEFGAGETQYF TGCAGCGTTGAGTTTGGGGCGGGGGAGACCCAGTACTTC
NA TRBJ2-7 TRBV19 NA CASSMRTSWSSYEQYF TGTGCCAGTAGTATGAGGACCAGCTGGAGCTCCTACGAGCAGTACTTC
NA TRBJ2-7 TRBV20-1 NA CSAIRGYEQYF TGCAGTGCTATCAGGGGTTACGAGCAGTACTTC
TRBD2 TRBJ2-1 TRBV27 NA CASSPRTSGWSEQFF TGTGCCAGCAGTCCACGGACTAGCGGGTGGTCTGAGCAGTTCTTC
NA TRBJ2-7 TRBV6-1 NA CASSLASYEQYF TGTGCCAGCAGTCTAGCTTCCTACGAGCAGTACTTC
NA TRBJ1-2 TRBV20-1 many CSVDRNYGYTF TGCAGTGTCGACAGAAACTATGGCTACACCTTC
NA TRBJ1-3 TRBV11-2 NA CASSLEGGSRNTIYF TGTGCCAGCAGCTTAGAGGGTGGGTCTCGAAACACCATATATTTT
NA TRBJ2-2 TRBV5-1 NA CASSLAAGTNTGELFF TGCGCCAGCAGCTTGGCGGCAGGGACGAACACCGGGGAGCTGTTTTTT
TRBD1 TRBJ1-5 TRBV30 NA CAWSGIGTGGNQPQHF TGTGCCTGGAGCGGAATTGGGACAGGGGGGAATCAGCCCCAGCATTTT
TRBD2 TRBJ2-2 TRBV5-6 few CASSFQLAGAIGELFF TGTGCCAGCAGCTTTCAACTAGCGGGAGCTATTGGGGAGCTGTTTTTT